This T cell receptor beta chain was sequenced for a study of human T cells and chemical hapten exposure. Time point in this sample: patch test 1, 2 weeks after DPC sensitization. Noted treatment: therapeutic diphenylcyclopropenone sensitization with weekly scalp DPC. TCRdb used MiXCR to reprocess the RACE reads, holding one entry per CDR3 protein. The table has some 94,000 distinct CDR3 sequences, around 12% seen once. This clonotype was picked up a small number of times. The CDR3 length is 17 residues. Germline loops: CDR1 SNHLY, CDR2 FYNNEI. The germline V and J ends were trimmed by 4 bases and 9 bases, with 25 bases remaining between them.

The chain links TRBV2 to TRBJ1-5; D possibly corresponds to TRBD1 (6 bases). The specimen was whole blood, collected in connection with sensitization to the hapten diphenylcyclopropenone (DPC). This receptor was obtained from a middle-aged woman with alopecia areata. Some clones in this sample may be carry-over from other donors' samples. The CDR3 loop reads CASSASPGHRLIMPQHF. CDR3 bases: TGTGCCAGCAGTGCCTCTCCGGGACACCGTTTAATTATGCCCCAGCATTTT.